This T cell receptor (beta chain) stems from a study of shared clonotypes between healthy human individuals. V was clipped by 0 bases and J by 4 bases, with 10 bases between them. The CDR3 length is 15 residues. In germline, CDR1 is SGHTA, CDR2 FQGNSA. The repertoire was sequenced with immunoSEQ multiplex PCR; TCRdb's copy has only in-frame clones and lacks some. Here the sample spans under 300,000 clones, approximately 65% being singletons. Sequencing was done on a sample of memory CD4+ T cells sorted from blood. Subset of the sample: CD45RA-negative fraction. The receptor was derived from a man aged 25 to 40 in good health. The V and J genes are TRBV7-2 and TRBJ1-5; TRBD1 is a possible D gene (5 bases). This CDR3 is CASSLAGRDNQPQHF. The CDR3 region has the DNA TGTGCCAGCAGCTTAGCTGGCAGGGATAATCAGCCCCAGCATTTT.